The 24 T cell receptor beta chains below all came from one sample that was sequenced in a study of shared clonotypes between healthy human individuals. Produced via immunoSEQ multiplex PCR; TCRdb's table is partial and in-frame only. Of 2 million to 3 million clones listed, 93% are singletons. The specimen was naive CD4+ T cells from PBMCs. Sample subset: CD45RA+ positively selected. These receptor sequences come from a young man in good health. Some clones in this sample may be carry-over from other donors' samples.

As for this clone: Other nucleotide sequences from this sample produce the same CDR3. The chain is built from TRBV2 and TRBJ2-7, with D unresolved. The CDR3 length is 11 residues. The V end lost 6 bases, the J end lost 3 bases, and 6 bases lay between the germline ends. Germline V gene sequence: CDR1 SNHLY, CDR2 FYNNEI. CDR3 nucleotides: TGTGCCAGCAGCCCTTACTACGAGCAGTACTTC. Its protein is CASSPYYEQYF.

The chain carries TRBV25-1 and TRBJ1-1; D not certain. The V and J ends lost 6 bases and 6 bases respectively, with 20 bases between them. Germline CDR1 is MGHDK and CDR2 is SYGVNS. The CDR3 covers 15 residues. In DNA form, the CDR3 reads TGTGCCAGCAGATCCTATCAGCTAAAGGGCGCTGAAGCTTTCTTT. Translated: CASRSYQLKGAEAFF.

Note on this clone: The sample contains more than one DNA sequence encoding this CDR3. The CDR3 bases are TGTGCCAGCAGTTCCCCGGGACAGGGGACCGATACGCAGTATTTT. Amino acid sequence: CASSSPGQGTDTQYF. V usage is TRBV28 and J usage is TRBJ2-3; TRBD1 aligns across 10 bases. The J segment lost 6 bases and the V segment lost 4 bases, leaving 7 bases of the junction unmatched. The CDR3 spans 15 residues. CDR1 is MDHEN and CDR2 is SYDVKM in the germline V gene.

This chain links TRBV6-1 with TRBJ2-7; 8 bases are shared with TRBD1. CDR3 length: 13 amino acids. Germline assignment: CDR1 MNHNS and CDR2 SASEGT. The V segment lost 7 bases and the J segment 5 bases; nucleotides outside the gene matches: 7. The CDR3 region is CASNQDREHEQYF. The CDR3 coding sequence is TGTGCCAGCAACCAGGACAGGGAGCACGAGCAGTACTTC.

V gene TRBV9 combines with J gene TRBJ2-1; D is ambiguous. Germline CDR1 reads SGDLS; CDR2 reads YYNGEE. The CDR3 contains 13 residues. V was shortened by 4 bases and J by 4 bases, with 9 bases between the two germline ends. CDR3 sequence: CASSSDKYNEQFF. The CDR3 nucleotides read TGTGCCAGCAGCTCCGACAAATACAATGAGCAGTTCTTC.

This clone came up a few times. This rearrangement joins TRBV4-3 to TRBJ1-4; D gene unclear. The germline gives CDR1 LGHNA, CDR2 YSLEER. V was trimmed by 1 base and J by 10 bases, leaving 10 bases between them. The CDR3 sequence is 13 residues long. This chain's CDR3 is CASSQVGVAKLFF. DNA of the CDR3: TGCGCCAGCAGCCAAGTTGGGGTGGCAAAACTGTTTTTT.

The rearrangement uses TRBV7-2 and TRBJ2-2; D uncertain. The germline V gene encodes CDR1 SGHTA and CDR2 FQGNSA. The V end lost 5 bases, the J end lost 4 bases, and 11 bases lay between the germline ends. The CDR3 is made up of 14 amino acids. In nucleotides, the CDR3 is TGTGCCAGCAGCGGCGAAGGTGGCACCGGGGAGCTGTTTTTT. Translation: CASSGEGGTGELFF.

This clone was recorded once. The genes are TRBV6-5 and TRBJ1-2; D not certain. Germline lookup yields CDR1 MNHEY and CDR2 SVGAGI. The CDR3 loop spans 10 amino acids. V lost 4 bases, J lost 6 bases, and 3 bases lay in between. CDR3 protein: CASSLDGYTF. As DNA, the CDR3 is TGTGCCAGCAGTTTAGATGGCTACACCTTC.

This clone occurred once. CDR3 sequence reads: CASSPWPGSNTEAFF. The CDR3 bases are TGTGCCAGCAGCCCCTGGCCGGGATCGAACACTGAAGCTTTCTTT. The chain links TRBV7-2 to TRBJ1-1, with unresolved D. The V gene's germline CDR1 is SGHTA and CDR2 FQGNSA. CDR3 length: 15 amino acids. V gave up 5 bases and J gave up 1 base, with 14 bases separating them.

The rearrangement uses TRBV5-1 and TRBJ1-2, with a weak D call TRBD1 (6 bases). CDR3 length equals 14 residues. Germline V gene data show CDR1 as SGHRS and CDR2 as YFSETQ. V lost 3 bases to trimming and J lost 7 bases, with 16 bases between them. CDR3 nucleotides: TGCGCCAGCAGCTCACAACAGGGAACGGGTGGCTACACCTTC. Protein product: CASSSQQGTGGYTF.

The V and J genes are TRBV5-1 and TRBJ2-5, with 7 bases aligning to TRBD1. V was pared by 4 bases and J by 5 bases, with 8 bases of the junction left unmatched. Germline CDR1 reads SGHRS; CDR2 reads YFSETQ. This CDR3 is built from 14 residues. CDR3 sequence (DNA): TGCGCCAGCAGCGTAGGACAGGTGGGGGAGACCCAGTACTTC. Protein sequence: CASSVGQVGETQYF.

This chain uses TRBV28 with TRBJ1-4, with 9 bases aligning to TRBD1. Germline V gene sequence: CDR1 MDHEN, CDR2 SYDVKM. Germline trimming cut 4 bases from V and 7 bases from J; bases unmatched to any gene: 4. The CDR3 is 14 residues long. The CDR3 is CASSSGTGTEKLFF. CDR3 nucleotides: TGTGCCAGCAGTTCCGGGACAGGGACTGAAAAACTGTTTTTT.

For the CDR3, the DNA is TGTGCCATCAGTGACCCCCGGGCGCTTAATCAGCCCCAGCATTTT. Encoded protein: CAISDPRALNQPQHF. This sequence joins TRBV10-3 and TRBJ1-5; D call uncertain. CDR3 length equals 15 residues. Per germline, CDR1 ENHRY and CDR2 SYGVKD. Trimming cost V 3 bases and J 4 bases, with 13 bases left between them.

The CDR3 loop is CASSLVLAVDYEQYF. CDR3 bases: TGTGCCAGCTCACTCGTTCTAGCAGTCGACTACGAGCAGTACTTC. This rearrangement joins TRBV18 to TRBJ2-7, with D tentatively TRBD2 (5 bases). CDR1 is KGHSH, CDR2 LQKENI, per germline. This CDR3 region has 15 residues. V dropped 4 bases and J dropped 3 bases, with 16 bases sitting between them. Complete variable domain (other parts from reference TRBV18 and TRBJ2-7): NAGVMQNPRHLVRRRGQEARLRCSPMKGHSHVYWYRQLPEEGLKFMVYLQKENIIDESGMPKERFSAEFPKEGPSILRIQQVVRGDSAAYFCASSLVLAVDYEQYFGPGTRLTVT.

This clone is a singleton in its sample. This chain uses TRBV4-2 with TRBJ1-4; tentative D call: TRBD1 (5 bases). Trimming pared 1 base from V and 8 bases from J, leaving 20 bases between. CDR3 length: 17 amino acids. Germline V gene data show CDR1 as LGHNA and CDR2 as YNFKEQ. CDR3: CASSQARKQASSEKLFF. CDR3 nucleotides: TGTGCCAGCAGCCAAGCCCGGAAACAGGCAAGCTCGGAAAAACTGTTTTTT.

This sequence joins TRBV30 and TRBJ1-2, with TRBD1 identical over 7 bases. The CDR3 totals 13 residues. Losses at the gene ends were 7 bases for V and 1 base for J; bases not matched to a gene: 6. Germline V gene sequence: CDR1 GTSNPN, CDR2 SVGIG (reference sequence). CDR3 amino acids: CASRDRHNYGYTF. The CDR3 region has the DNA TGTGCCTCTCGGGACAGACATAACTATGGCTACACCTTC.

The rearrangement links TRBV5-1 to TRBJ1-3; D remains ambiguous. The V gene's germline CDR1 is SGHRS and CDR2 YFSETQ. CDR3 length equals 15 residues. V lost 0 bases and J lost 0, with 7 bases in between. The CDR3 loop is CASSLGTISGNTIYF. The CDR3 DNA follows: TGCGCCAGCAGCTTGGGGACTATCTCTGGAAACACCATATATTTT.

Remarks on this clone: The sample holds other DNA sequences that translate to the same CDR3. The chain couples TRBV9 to TRBJ1-4; D uncertain. The germline gives CDR1 SGDLS, CDR2 YYNGEE. Trimming left V 0 bases short and J 0 bases short, with 3 bases between. This CDR3 region has 14 residues. CDR3: CASSVASTNEKLFF. The CDR3 nucleotides read TGTGCCAGCAGCGTAGCATCAACTAATGAAAAACTGTTTTTT.

This chain joins TRBV15 and TRBJ2-5; TRBD2 agrees at 7 bases. The CDR3 length is 14 residues. V shed 6 bases and J 5 bases; nucleotides not matched to a gene: 9. In germline, CDR1 is LNHNV, CDR2 YYDKDF (reference sequence). The CDR3 reads CATSLSSGKETQYF. The CDR3 nucleotides read TGTGCCACCAGTCTTTCCAGCGGGAAGGAGACCCAGTACTTC. Full variable domain (outside the CDR3, taken from reference TRBV15 and TRBJ2-5): DAMVIQNPRYQVTQFGKPVTLSCSQTLNHNVMYWYQQKSSQAPKLLFHYYDKDFNNEADTPDNFQSRRPNTSFCFLDIRSPGLGDTAMYLCATSLSSGKETQYFGPGTRLLVL.

This chain joins TRBV27 and TRBJ2-7; either TRBD1 or TRBD2 may supply D (5 bases each). CDR1 is MNHEY and CDR2 is SMNVEV in the germline V gene (reference sequence). The CDR3 runs to 12 residues. The ends were cut back, 5 bases at V and 11 bases at J, with 16 bases in the middle. CDR3 DNA: TGTGCCAGCAGTCTCTTGGGGGAGCCGAAGTACTTC. Translated, it gives CASSLLGEPKYF.

The chain uses TRBV29-1 and TRBJ2-5; a weak D match, TRBD2 (7 bases). V was trimmed by 4 bases and J by 5 bases, leaving 20 bases between them. CDR3 length: 15 amino acids. Germline V gives CDR1 SQVTM, CDR2 ANQGSEA. The CDR3: CSVGGGEVVVETQYF. The CDR3 bases are TGCAGCGTTGGCGGGGGCGAAGTGGTAGTGGAGACCCAGTACTTC.

The J gene is TRBJ2-5, the V gene TRBV28, with 9 positions matching TRBD1. Unmatched junction bases numbered 16, after V lost 6 bases and J lost 2 bases. The CDR3 length is 18 residues. From germline, CDR1 is MDHEN and CDR2 SYDVKM. The chain's CDR3 is CASSYSGTGRGPQETQYF. CDR3 DNA: TGTGCCAGCAGCTATTCCGGGACAGGGAGAGGGCCTCAAGAGACCCAGTACTTC.

The CDR3 loop is CASSGAGPGLNEQYF. DNA for the CDR3: TGTGCCAGCAGCGGTGCCGGGCCGGGATTGAACGAGCAGTACTTC. The chain recombines TRBV7-9 with TRBJ2-7; maybe TRBD2 (5 bases). CDR3 length equals 15 residues. V was trimmed by 5 bases and J by 5 bases, leaving 19 bases between them. Germline loops: CDR1 SEHNR, CDR2 FQNEAQ (reference sequence). Together with reference TRBV7-9 and TRBJ2-7, the CDR3 gives the full variable domain: DTGVSQNPRHKITKRGQNVTFRCDPISEHNRLYWYRQTLGQGPEFLTYFQNEAQLEKSRLLSDRFSAERPKGSFSTLEIQRTEQGDSAMYLCASSGAGPGLNEQYFGPGTRLTVT.

The V gene is TRBV11-2, the J gene TRBJ2-5, with D uncertain. The germline CDR1 and CDR2 sequences are SGHAT and FQNNGV. The CDR3 has 15 residues. V shed 1 base and J shed 3 bases, with 12 bases lying between them. The CDR3 sequence is CASSLGNRVEETQYF. The CDR3, as DNA: TGTGCCAGCAGCTTAGGAAACAGAGTGGAAGAGACCCAGTACTTC.